The clone carrying this T cell receptor beta chain was detected once. Its antigen is currently unknown. The data belong to a study of CD8+ T cells in alopecia areata. Whole-study context: Treated patients swallowed 5 to 10 mg of oral tofacitinib twice daily. Whole-study findings and limits: Besides other cells, scalp samples also yield sequences of resident alphabeta T cells from normal skin. Across lesional scalp, and particularly alopecia totalis/universalis, clonality surpassed that of normal scalp.

Researchers took lesional scalp punch biopsies and peripheral blood from people who were alopecia areata patients. With V trimmed by 6 bases and J by 0 bases, 3 bases remained unmatched. The CDR3 is 14 amino acids. Germline CDR1 and CDR2: LNHDA and SQIVND (reference sequence). Isolated RNA was reverse transcribed into cDNA used as the sequencing template. Data came from immunoSEQ multiplex PCR; TCRdb stores just in-frame clones and leaves some out. The sample holds a few hundred thousand clones; 65% to 70% are singletons and the top ten take approximately 1.2%. The material was CD4+ T cells sorted from blood, obtained at week 0. The rearrangement links TRBV19 to TRBJ2-7; 9 bases align to TRBD2. The receptor comes from a human donor with alopecia areata. CDR3 region: CASSQTSGSYEQYF. CDR3 nucleotides: TGTGCCAGTAGCCAGACTAGCGGCTCCTACGAGCAGTACTTC.